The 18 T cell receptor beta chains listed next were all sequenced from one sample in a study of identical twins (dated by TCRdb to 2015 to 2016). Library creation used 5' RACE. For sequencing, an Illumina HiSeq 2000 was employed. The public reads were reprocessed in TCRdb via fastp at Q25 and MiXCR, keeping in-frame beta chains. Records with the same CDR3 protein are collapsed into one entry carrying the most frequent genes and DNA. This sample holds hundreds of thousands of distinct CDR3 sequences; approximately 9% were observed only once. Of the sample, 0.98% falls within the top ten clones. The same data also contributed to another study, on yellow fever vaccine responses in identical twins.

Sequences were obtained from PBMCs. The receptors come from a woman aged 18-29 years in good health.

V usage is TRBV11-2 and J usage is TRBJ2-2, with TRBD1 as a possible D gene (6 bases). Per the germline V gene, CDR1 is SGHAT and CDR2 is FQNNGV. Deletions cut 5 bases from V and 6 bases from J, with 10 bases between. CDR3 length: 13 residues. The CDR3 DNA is TGTGCCAGCAGCCACAACAGGGCCGGGGAGCTGTTTTTT. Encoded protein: CASSHNRAGELFF.

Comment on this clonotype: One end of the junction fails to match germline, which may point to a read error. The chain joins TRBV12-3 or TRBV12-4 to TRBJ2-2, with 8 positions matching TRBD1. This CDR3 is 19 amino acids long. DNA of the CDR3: TGTACCAGCAGTTTCGTATCAGGTTACGGGACAGGGAACACCGGGGAGCTGTTTTTT. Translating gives CTSSFVSGYGTGNTGELFF.

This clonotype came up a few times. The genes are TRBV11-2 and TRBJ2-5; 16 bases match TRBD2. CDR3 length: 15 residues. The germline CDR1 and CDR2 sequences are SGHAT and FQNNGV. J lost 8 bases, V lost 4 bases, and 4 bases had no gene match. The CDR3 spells CASSSGTSGGATQYF. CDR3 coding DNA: TGTGCCAGCAGCTCCGGGACTAGCGGGGGGGCAACCCAGTACTTC.

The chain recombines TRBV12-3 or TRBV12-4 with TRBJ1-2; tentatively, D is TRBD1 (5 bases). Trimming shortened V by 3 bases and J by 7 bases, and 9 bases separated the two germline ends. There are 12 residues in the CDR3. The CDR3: CASSLRQTGYTF. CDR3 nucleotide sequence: TGTGCCAGCAGTTTGAGACAGACTGGCTACACCTTC.

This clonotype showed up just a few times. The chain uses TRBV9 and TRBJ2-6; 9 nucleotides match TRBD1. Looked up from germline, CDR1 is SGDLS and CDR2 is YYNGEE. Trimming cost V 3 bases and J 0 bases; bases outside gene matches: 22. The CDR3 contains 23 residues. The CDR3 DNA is TGTGCCAGCAGCGCGTCGAGCGAGTTACAGGGGGCTTACCATTTCTCTGGGGCCAACGTCCTGACTTTC. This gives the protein CASSASSELQGAYHFSGANVLTF.

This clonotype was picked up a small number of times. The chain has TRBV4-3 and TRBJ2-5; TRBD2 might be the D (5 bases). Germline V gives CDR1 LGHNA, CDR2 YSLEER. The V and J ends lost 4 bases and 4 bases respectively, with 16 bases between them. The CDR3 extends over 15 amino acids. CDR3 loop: CASSLSRGRGETQYF. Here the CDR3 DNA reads TGCGCCAGCAGCCTCTCAAGAGGGAGAGGAGAGACCCAGTACTTC.

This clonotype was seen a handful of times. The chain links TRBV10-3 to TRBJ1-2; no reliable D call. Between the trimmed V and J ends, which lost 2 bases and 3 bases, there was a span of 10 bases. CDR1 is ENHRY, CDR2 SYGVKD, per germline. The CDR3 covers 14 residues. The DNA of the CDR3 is TGTGCCATCAGTGAGCTGGCAGGAGACTATGGCTACACCTTC. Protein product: CAISELAGDYGYTF.

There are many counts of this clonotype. The CDR3 region is CSVEDPTRDSSQYF. In DNA form, the CDR3 reads TGCAGCGTTGAAGACCCCACCCGCGACAGTAGTCAGTACTTC. The gene calls are TRBV29-1 and TRBJ2-7, with a tentative D call TRBD1 (5 bases). The CDR3 length is 14 residues. V was clipped by 0 bases and J by 10 bases, with 19 bases between them. Per germline, CDR1 SQVTM and CDR2 ANQGSEA.

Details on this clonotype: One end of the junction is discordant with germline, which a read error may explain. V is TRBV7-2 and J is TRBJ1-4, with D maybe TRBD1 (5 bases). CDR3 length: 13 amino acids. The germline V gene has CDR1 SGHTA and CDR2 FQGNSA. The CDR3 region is CASSLNGAIRLIF. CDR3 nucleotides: TGTGCCAGCAGCTTAAATGGGGCTATCAGGCTTATTTTT.

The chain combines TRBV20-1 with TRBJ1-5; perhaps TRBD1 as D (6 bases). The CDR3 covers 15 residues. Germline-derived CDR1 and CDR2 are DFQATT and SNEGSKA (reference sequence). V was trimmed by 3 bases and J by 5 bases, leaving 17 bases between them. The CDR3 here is CSAREWTGGDQPQHF. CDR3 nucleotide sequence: TGCAGTGCTAGGGAATGGACGGGGGGCGATCAGCCCCAGCATTTT.

CDR3 sequence: CASSFSSGGAGEQFF. In nucleotides, the CDR3 is TGTGCCAGCAGTTTTTCTAGCGGGGGGGCAGGTGAGCAGTTCTTC. The chain links TRBV6-5 to TRBJ2-1; TRBD2 agrees at 12 bases. Losses at the gene ends were 4 bases for V and 9 bases for J; bases not matched to a gene: 7. The CDR3 spans 15 residues. Per the germline V gene, CDR1 is MNHEY and CDR2 is SVGAGI.

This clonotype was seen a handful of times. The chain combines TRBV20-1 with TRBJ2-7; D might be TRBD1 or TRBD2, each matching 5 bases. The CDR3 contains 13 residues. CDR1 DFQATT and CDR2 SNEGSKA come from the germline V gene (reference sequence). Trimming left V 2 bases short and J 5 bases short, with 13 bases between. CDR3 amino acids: CSARPLGDHEQYF. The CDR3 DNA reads TGCAGTGCTAGACCTTTGGGGGACCACGAGCAGTACTTC.

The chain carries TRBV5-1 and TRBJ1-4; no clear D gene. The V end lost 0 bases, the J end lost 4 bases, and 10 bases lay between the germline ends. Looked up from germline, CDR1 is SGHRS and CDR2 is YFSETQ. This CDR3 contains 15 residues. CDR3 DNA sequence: TGCGCCAGCAGCTTGGTTGGGCAGTTTAATGAAAAACTGTTTTTT. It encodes CASSLVGQFNEKLFF.

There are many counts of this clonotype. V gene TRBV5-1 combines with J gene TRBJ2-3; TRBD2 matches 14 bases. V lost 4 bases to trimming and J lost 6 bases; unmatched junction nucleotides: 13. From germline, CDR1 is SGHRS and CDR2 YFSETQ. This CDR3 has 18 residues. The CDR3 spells CASSLRSPGLAGVDTQYF. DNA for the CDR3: TGCGCCAGCAGCCTGAGATCTCCGGGACTAGCGGGAGTTGATACGCAGTATTTT.

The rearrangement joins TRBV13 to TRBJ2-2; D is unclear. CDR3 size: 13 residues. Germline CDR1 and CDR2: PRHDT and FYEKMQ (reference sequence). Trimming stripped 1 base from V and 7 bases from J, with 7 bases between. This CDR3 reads CASSLAGHGELFF. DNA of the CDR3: TGTGCCAGCAGCTTAGCGGGCCACGGGGAGCTGTTTTTT.

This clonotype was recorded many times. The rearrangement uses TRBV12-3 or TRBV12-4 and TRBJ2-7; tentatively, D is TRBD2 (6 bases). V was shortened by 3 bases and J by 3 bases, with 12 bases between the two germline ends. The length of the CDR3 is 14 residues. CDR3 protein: CASSLGGRGYEQYF. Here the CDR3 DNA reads TGTGCCAGCAGTTTGGGGGGTAGAGGCTACGAGCAGTACTTC.

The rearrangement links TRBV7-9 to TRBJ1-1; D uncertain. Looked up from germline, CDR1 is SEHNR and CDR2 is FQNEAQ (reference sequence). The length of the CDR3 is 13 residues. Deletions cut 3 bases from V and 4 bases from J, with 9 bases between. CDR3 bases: TGTGCCAGCAGCTTGGAAGGGCCCACTGAAGCTTTCTTT. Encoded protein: CASSLEGPTEAFF.

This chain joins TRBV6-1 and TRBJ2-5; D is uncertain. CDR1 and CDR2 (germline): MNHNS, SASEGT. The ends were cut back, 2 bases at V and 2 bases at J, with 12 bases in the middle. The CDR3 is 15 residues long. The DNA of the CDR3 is TGTGCCAGCAGTGAATTGTTTTGGGGACAAGAGACCCAGTACTTC. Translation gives CASSELFWGQETQYF.